This T cell receptor (beta chain) was observed in a study of fetal regulatory T cell absence and autoimmunity. About this clone itself: The antigen remains undetermined.

The CDR3 has 18 residues. The J segment lost 0 bases and the V segment lost 1 base, leaving 11 bases of the junction unmatched. Germline V gene sequence: CDR1 MNHEY, CDR2 SMNVEV (reference sequence). TCRdb's copy holds only in-frame clones and misses some; the assay was immunoSEQ multiplex PCR. The sample has 95,000 or so clones; roughly 70% are singletons. Study-wide points: Oligoclonal TCR enrichment in pancreas over cord blood reached over 95-fold for some clones.

This sequence was found in a male donor with IPEX syndrome. The V gene is TRBV27, the J gene TRBJ2-5; 7 nucleotides match TRBD1. The sequencing sample was made of pancreas tissue. CDR3 nucleotide sequence: TGTGCCAGCAGTTTATTTCCAGGGGGTCCGACGTACCAAGAGACCCAGTACTTC. Translating it yields CASSLFPGGPTYQETQYF.